The 16 T cell receptor beta chains in this list originate from one sample, sequenced in a study of Graves' ophthalmopathy and Graves' hyperthyroidism. RNA transcripts were the template, and TCR beta CDR3 regions were amplified from them. HTBI primers primed a first-round RT-PCR, and a second-round multiplex PCR followed. TCRdb re-analysed the multiplex PCR reads in MiXCR, keeping a single row per CDR3 protein. Of approximately 160,000 distinct CDR3 sequences detected, 39% appear once; the ten largest clones hold around 9.3%. Sequencing used peripheral blood. These receptors all come from a man aged 25 to 45 with Graves' ophthalmopathy.

This clonotype was counted many times. CDR3 amino acids: CSRPFRENTEAFF. Written as DNA, the CDR3 is TGCAGCCGACCATTCCGGGAGAACACTGAAGCTTTCTTT. This rearrangement joins TRBV20-1 to TRBJ1-1; D gene uncertain. Germline lookup yields CDR1 DFQATT and CDR2 SNEGSKA (reference sequence). There are 13 residues in the CDR3.

The chain recombines TRBV28 with TRBJ2-7; perhaps D is TRBD1 or TRBD2 (6 bases each). The CDR3 spans 14 residues. V was clipped by 6 bases and J by 2 bases, with 14 bases between them. The germline V gene encodes CDR1 MDHEN and CDR2 SYDVKM. CDR3 loop: CASRTRGQAYEQYF. CDR3 nucleotide sequence: TGTGCCAGCAGAACCCGGGGGCAGGCCTACGAGCAGTACTTC.

V is TRBV6-2 or TRBV6-3 and J is TRBJ1-1; D is unclear. Trimming removed 4 bases from V and 3 bases from J, with 12 bases in between. CDR3 length equals 14 residues. Per the germline V gene, CDR1 is MNHEY and CDR2 is SVGEGT. The CDR3 is CASSSVQGYTEAFF. CDR3 coding DNA: TGTGCCAGCAGTTCCGTACAAGGCTACACTGAAGCTTTCTTT.

This clonotype has a count of ten or more. In DNA form, the CDR3 reads TGTGCCAGCAGTGAATTGCTCAAGCGGGAGGGGCGCGTAGGAGAGACCCAGTACTTC. Translating it yields CASSELLKREGRVGETQYF. The chain links TRBV25-1 to TRBJ2-5; 10 nucleotides match TRBD2. Per germline, CDR1 MGHDK and CDR2 SYGVNS. After removal of 1 base from V and 4 bases from J, the junction contained 15 bases not matched to a gene. This CDR3 contains 19 residues.

The chain recombines TRBV7-8 with TRBJ2-5; no reliable D call. Germline CDR1 SGHVS, CDR2 FQNEAQ. The germline V and J ends were trimmed by 2 bases and 2 bases, with 12 bases remaining between them. The CDR3 totals 15 residues. DNA for the CDR3: TGTGCCAGCAGCTTATTCTTTGCGGAACAAGAGACCCAGTACTTC. This sequence encodes CASSLFFAEQETQYF.

The chain carries TRBV19 and TRBJ2-7; weak D call: TRBD1 (6 bases). With 3 bases removed from V and 3 bases from J, the gap between germline ends came to 9 bases. The germline gives CDR1 LNHDA, CDR2 SQIVND (reference sequence). The CDR3 runs 13 residues. This CDR3 reads CASSIQGFYEQYF. The CDR3 nucleotides read TGTGCCAGTAGTATCCAGGGGTTCTACGAGCAGTACTTC.

This clonotype was observed at least ten times. The J gene is TRBJ2-5, the V gene TRBV7-2; 10 bases line up with TRBD2. From germline, CDR1 is SGHTA and CDR2 FQGNSA. The CDR3 spans 17 residues. J gave up 3 bases and V 2 bases, and 9 bases lay outside the gene matches. The CDR3 nucleotides are TGTGCCAGCAGCTTAAGGGGGTTCCTAGCGGGAGAAGAGACCCAGTACTTC. Encoded protein: CASSLRGFLAGEETQYF.

This clonotype was found many times. The CDR3 DNA reads as TGTGCCAGCAGCTTACACTCCGGGACTAGCGGGAGGGCGGGGCAGTACTTC. The encoded protein is CASSLHSGTSGRAGQYF. The chain joins TRBV7-2 to TRBJ2-7; 16 nucleotides align to TRBD2. The J segment lost 9 bases and the V segment lost 2 bases, leaving 10 bases of the junction unmatched. The V gene's germline CDR1 is SGHTA and CDR2 FQGNSA. This CDR3 comprises 17 residues.

This clonotype has at least ten counts. The chain employs TRBV6-2 or TRBV6-3 and TRBJ2-7, with D possibly matching TRBD2 (6 bases). Between the trimmed V and J ends, which lost 5 bases and 0 bases, there was a span of 17 bases. The germline CDR1 and CDR2 sequences are MNHEY and SVGEGT. The CDR3 totals 16 residues. CDR3 nucleotides: TGTGCCAGCAGTCGATCCGGGACTTTTAGCTCCTACGAGCAGTACTTC. Translated, it gives CASSRSGTFSSYEQYF.

This clonotype was seen repeatedly, ten times or more. This rearrangement joins TRBV7-2 to TRBJ2-5; 7 bases line up with TRBD2. V dropped 4 bases and J dropped 5; count of bases not matched to a gene: 7. Germline loops: CDR1 SGHTA, CDR2 FQGNSA. The CDR3 contains 14 residues. For the CDR3, the DNA is TGTGCCAGCAGCTCGAGACTAGCTAGGGAGACCCAGTACTTC. Translated: CASSSRLARETQYF.

This clonotype was counted at least ten times. The J gene is TRBJ2-7, the V gene TRBV5-1; 7 nucleotides align to TRBD2. The V segment lost 1 base and the J segment 6 bases; nucleotides outside the gene matches: 10. From germline, CDR1 is SGHRS and CDR2 YFSETQ. The CDR3 has 15 residues. The CDR3 nucleotides read TGCGCCAGCAGCTTGTTGGGGGAGGGCCTGGGCGAGCAGTACTTC. Translating it yields CASSLLGEGLGEQYF. Full variable domain (outside the CDR3, taken from reference TRBV5-1 and TRBJ2-7): KAGVTQTPRYLIKTRGQQVTLSCSPISGHRSVSWYQQTPGQGLQFLFEYFSETQRNKGNFPGRFSGRQFSNSRSEMNVSTLELGDSALYLCASSLLGEGLGEQYFGPGTRLTVT.

This clonotype showed up many times. V and J are TRBV2 and TRBJ2-2; no definite D call. From germline, CDR1 is SNHLY and CDR2 FYNNEI. The germline V and J ends were trimmed by 6 bases and 4 bases, with 12 bases remaining between them. The CDR3 runs to 14 residues. The CDR3 sequence is CASREQSSTGELFF. The CDR3 DNA reads TGTGCCAGCAGGGAGCAGTCGAGCACCGGGGAGCTGTTTTTT.

This chain uses TRBV6-1 with TRBJ2-2; TRBD1 matches at 7 bases. The germline V gene has CDR1 MNHNS and CDR2 SASEGT. J gave up 3 bases and V 2 bases, and 3 bases lay outside the gene matches. The CDR3 is 15 residues long. CDR3 sequence reads: CASSERGGDTGELFF. CDR3 nucleotide sequence: TGTGCCAGCAGTGAAAGAGGGGGCGACACCGGGGAGCTGTTTTTT.

The V call is TRBV24-1, the J call TRBJ1-1, with D possibly being TRBD1 (5 bases). The CDR3 spans 16 residues. Germline-derived CDR1 and CDR2 are KGHDR and SFDVKD. V shed 5 bases and J shed 0 bases, with 15 bases lying between them. The chain's CDR3 is CATSAGRASMNTEAFF. DNA for the CDR3: TGTGCCACCAGTGCTGGCAGGGCGTCGATGAACACTGAAGCTTTCTTT.

In its sample, this clonotype was seen many times. The rearrangement uses TRBV30 and TRBJ2-2; D might be TRBD2 (5 bases). V lost 5 bases to trimming and J lost 4 bases, with 17 bases between them. Germline values: CDR1 GTSNPN, CDR2 SVGIG (reference sequence). CDR3 length equals 15 residues. In DNA, the CDR3 is TGTGCCTGGGGCGACTACCAATCTAGCACCGGGGAGCTGTTTTTT. Its protein is CAWGDYQSSTGELFF.

This clonotype has a count of ten or more. This rearrangement joins TRBV12-3 or TRBV12-4 to TRBJ1-6, with TRBD1 identical over 8 bases. CDR3 length: 15 amino acids. The junction had 8 bases not matched to a gene; V was cut back by 6 bases and J by 7 bases. The CDR3 bases are TGTGCCAGCAGCCGACAGGGGACGCAGAATTCACCCCTCCACTTT. It yields the protein CASSRQGTQNSPLHF.